The TCR beta chain under discussion was sequenced for a study of beta chain features in type 1 diabetes. Whole-study results and caveats: Moderate but significant shortening of TCRB CDR3s was recorded in all four CD4+ subsets from Type 1 diabetes patients.

This CDR3 is built from 12 residues. Trimming pared 7 bases from V and 2 bases from J, leaving 9 bases between. Germline values: CDR1 SNHLY, CDR2 FYNNEI. As every portion of the isolated RNA was reverse transcribed, the sequencing read expressed TCRB transcripts. The average read count of naive, central memory and regulatory T cell samples was about 3.57 million. Using immunoSEQ multiplex PCR, the repertoire was profiled, and TCRdb retains in-frame clones only, with some absent. Of 600,000 or so clones listed, over 10% were seen once; the top ten hold more than 0.09%. Remarks on this clone: Antigen specificity is unknown.

The chain links TRBV2 to TRBJ2-7; the D gene is possibly TRBD1 (5 bases). The sample was naive CD4+ T cells from blood. The sequence was collected from a young man with type 1 diabetes. This CDR3 is CASTRETYEQYF. The DNA for the CDR3 is TGTGCCAGCACCAGGGAAACCTACGAGCAGTACTTC.